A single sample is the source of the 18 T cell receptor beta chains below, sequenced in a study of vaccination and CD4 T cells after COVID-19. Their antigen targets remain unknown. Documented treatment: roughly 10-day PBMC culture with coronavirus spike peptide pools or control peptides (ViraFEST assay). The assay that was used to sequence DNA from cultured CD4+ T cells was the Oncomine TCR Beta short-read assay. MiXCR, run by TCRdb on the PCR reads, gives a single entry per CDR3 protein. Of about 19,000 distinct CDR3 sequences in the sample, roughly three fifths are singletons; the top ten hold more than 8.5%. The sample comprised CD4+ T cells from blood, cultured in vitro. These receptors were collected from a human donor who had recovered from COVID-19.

The CDR3 bases are TGTGCCAGCAACGCCGGGACTAGAATTGATACGCAGTATTTT. Encoded protein: CASNAGTRIDTQYF. The V gene is TRBV5-4, the J gene TRBJ2-3, with TRBD2 identical over 8 bases. V gave up 6 bases and J gave up 6 bases; unmatched junction bases: 9. Germline assignment: CDR1 SGHNT and CDR2 YYREEE (reference sequence). This CDR3 is built from 14 residues.

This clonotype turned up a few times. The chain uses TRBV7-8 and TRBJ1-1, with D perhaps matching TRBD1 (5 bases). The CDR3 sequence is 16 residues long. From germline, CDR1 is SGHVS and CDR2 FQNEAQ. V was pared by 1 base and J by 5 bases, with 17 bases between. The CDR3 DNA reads TGTGCCAGCAGCTTAGTGGGGACTCACGGAGGGACTGAAGCTTTCTTT. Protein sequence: CASSLVGTHGGTEAFF.

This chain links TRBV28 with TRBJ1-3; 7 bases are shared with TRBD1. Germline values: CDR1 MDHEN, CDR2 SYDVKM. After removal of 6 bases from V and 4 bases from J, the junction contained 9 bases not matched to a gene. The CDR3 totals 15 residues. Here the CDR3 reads CASSSPTGVGNTIYF. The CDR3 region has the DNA TGTGCCAGCAGCTCCCCTACAGGGGTCGGAAACACCATATATTTT.

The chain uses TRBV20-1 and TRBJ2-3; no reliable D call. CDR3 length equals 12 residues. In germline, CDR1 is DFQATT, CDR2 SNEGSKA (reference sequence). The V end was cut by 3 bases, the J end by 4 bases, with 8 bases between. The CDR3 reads CSASFRSDTQYF. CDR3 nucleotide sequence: TGCAGTGCTAGTTTTCGGTCAGATACGCAGTATTTT.

Written as DNA, the CDR3 is TGTGCCAGCAGCCCCACGTCCCACGAGCAGTACTTC. Translated: CASSPTSHEQYF. This chain connects TRBV7-2 to TRBJ2-7; D gene ambiguous. Trimming took 5 bases from V and 5 from J, leaving 10 bases between them. Germline V CDR1 and CDR2: SGHTA, FQGNSA. The CDR3 has 12 amino acids.

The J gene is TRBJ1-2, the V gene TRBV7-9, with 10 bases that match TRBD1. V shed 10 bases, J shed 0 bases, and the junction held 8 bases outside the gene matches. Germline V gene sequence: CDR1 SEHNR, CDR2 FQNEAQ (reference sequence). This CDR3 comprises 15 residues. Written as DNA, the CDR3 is TGTGCCACTCGGGACAGGGGATCAGCTAACTATGGCTACACCTTC. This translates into CATRDRGSANYGYTF.

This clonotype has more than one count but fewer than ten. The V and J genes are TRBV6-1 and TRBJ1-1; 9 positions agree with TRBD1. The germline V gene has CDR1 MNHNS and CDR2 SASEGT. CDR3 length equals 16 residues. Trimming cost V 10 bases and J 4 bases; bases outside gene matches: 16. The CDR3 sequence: CATVLTGGASITEAFF. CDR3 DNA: TGTGCCACCGTTCTTACAGGGGGCGCAAGTATCACTGAAGCTTTCTTT.

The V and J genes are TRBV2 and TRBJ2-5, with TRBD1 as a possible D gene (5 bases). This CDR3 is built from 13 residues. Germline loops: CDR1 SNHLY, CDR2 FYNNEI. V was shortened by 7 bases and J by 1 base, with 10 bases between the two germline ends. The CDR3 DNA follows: TGTGCCAGCATCACAGGATTCCAAGAGACCCAGTACTTC. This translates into CASITGFQETQYF.

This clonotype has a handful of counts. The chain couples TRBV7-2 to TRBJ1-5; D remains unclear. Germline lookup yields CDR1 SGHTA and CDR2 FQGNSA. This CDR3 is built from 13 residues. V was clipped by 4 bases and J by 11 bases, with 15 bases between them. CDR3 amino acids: CASSYDRGMAQHF. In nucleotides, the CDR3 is TGTGCCAGCAGCTACGACCGCGGGATGGCCCAGCATTTT.

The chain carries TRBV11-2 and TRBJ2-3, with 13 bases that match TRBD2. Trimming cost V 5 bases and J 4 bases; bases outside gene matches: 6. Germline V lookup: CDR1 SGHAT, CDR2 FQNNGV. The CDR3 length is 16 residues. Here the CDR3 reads CASSPRLAGGSDTQYF. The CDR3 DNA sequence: TGTGCCAGCAGCCCGCGACTAGCGGGGGGATCAGATACGCAGTATTTT.

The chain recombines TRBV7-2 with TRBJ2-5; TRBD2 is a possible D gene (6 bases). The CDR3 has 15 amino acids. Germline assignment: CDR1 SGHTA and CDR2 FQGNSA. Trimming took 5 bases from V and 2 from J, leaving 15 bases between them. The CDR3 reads CASSQYGGAQETQYF. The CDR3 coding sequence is TGTGCCAGCAGCCAATACGGCGGGGCTCAAGAGACCCAGTACTTC.

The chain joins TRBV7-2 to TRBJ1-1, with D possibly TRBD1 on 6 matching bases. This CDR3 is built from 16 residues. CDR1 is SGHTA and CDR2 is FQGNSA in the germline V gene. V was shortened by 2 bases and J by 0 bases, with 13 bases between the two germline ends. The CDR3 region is CASSLRTASLNTEAFF. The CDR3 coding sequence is TGTGCCAGCAGCTTACGGACAGCATCGCTGAACACTGAAGCTTTCTTT.

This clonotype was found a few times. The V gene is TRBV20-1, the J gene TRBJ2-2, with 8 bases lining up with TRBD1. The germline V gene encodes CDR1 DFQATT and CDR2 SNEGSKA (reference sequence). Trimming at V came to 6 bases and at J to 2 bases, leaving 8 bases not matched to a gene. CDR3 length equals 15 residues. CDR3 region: CSAPDRATNTGELFF. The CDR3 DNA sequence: TGCAGTGCCCCGGACAGGGCCACCAACACCGGGGAGCTGTTTTTT.

In nucleotides, the CDR3 is TGTGCCAGGCCCTTAGGATCCGGGGAGCTGTTTTTT. Translated: CARPLGSGELFF. The chain combines TRBV21-1 with TRBJ2-2; the D call TRBD2 from the table was never checked on the DNA. TRBV21-1 is an annotated pseudogene. The CDR3 runs to 12 residues.

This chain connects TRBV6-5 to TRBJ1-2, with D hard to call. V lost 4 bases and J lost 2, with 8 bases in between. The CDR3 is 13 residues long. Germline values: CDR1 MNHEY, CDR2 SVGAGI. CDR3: CASSLDGNYGYTF. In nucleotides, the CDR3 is TGTGCCAGCAGTTTGGACGGAAACTATGGCTACACCTTC.

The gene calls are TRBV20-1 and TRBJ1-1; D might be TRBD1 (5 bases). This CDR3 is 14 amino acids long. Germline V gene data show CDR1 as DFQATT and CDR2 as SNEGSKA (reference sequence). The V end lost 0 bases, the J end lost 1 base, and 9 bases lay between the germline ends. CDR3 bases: TGCAGTGCTAGAGACTTAAGGGGGAACACTGAAGCTTTCTTT. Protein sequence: CSARDLRGNTEAFF.

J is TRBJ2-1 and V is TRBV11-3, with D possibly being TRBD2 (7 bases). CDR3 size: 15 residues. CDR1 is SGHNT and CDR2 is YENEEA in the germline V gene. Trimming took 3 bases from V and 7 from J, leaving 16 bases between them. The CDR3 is CASSFSRGAWNEQFF. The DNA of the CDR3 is TGTGCCAGCAGCTTCTCTCGGGGGGCTTGGAATGAGCAGTTCTTC.

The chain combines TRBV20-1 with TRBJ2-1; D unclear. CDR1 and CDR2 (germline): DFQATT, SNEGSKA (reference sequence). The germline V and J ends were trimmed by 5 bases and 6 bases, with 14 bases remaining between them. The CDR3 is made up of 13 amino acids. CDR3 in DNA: TGCAGTGCTGGCCGTGGGCCGTTCAATGAGCAGTTCTTC. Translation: CSAGRGPFNEQFF.